Presented here are 5 T cell receptor beta chains from one specimen sequenced in a study of T cells after yellow fever vaccination. TCRdb itself ran the 5' RACE reads through MiXCR, one entry per CDR3 protein. Counted here are some 500,000 distinct CDR3 sequences, less than 15% occurring once; the ten biggest clones make up roughly 13%. Material: PBMCs, obtained on the day of the yellow fever booster vaccination. These receptors were collected from a man aged 25 to 45 who received the YFV17D yellow fever vaccine.

The J gene is TRBJ2-7, the V gene TRBV4-3; D perhaps matches TRBD2 (6 bases). CDR1 and CDR2 from the germline V gene are LGHNA and YSLEER. V was cut by 1 base and J by 4 bases, with 11 bases left in between. This CDR3 is built from 14 residues. CDR3 nucleotide sequence: TGCGCCAGCAGCCAAGCGTGGGGGGAGTACGAGCAGTACTTC. Residues: CASSQAWGEYEQYF.

This clonotype was seen only a few times. CDR3 sequence reads: CASSTGLAGGETQYF. The CDR3 DNA is TGTGCCAGCAGCACGGGGCTAGCGGGAGGAGAGACCCAGTACTTC. The rearrangement joins TRBV7-2 to TRBJ2-5, with 11 bases fitting TRBD2. The ends lost 5 bases at V and 4 bases at J; junction bases unmatched: 6. This CDR3 comprises 15 residues. The germline CDR1 and CDR2 sequences are SGHTA and FQGNSA.

The chain uses TRBV3-1 and TRBJ2-2, with TRBD1 identical over 7 bases. CDR1 LGHDT and CDR2 YNNKEL come from the germline V gene (reference sequence). V lost 2 bases and J lost 1; bases outside the gene matches: 4. The CDR3 is 16 amino acids. The CDR3: CASSQPRGRNTGELFF. In DNA, the CDR3 is TGTGCCAGCAGCCAACCTAGGGGGCGGAACACCGGGGAGCTGTTTTTT. Supplemented by reference TRBV3-1 and TRBJ2-2, the full variable domain reads DTAVSQTPKYLVTQMGNDKSIKCEQNLGHDTMYWYKQDSKKFLKIMFSYNNKELIINETVPNRFSPKSPDKAHLNLHINSLELGDSAVYFCASSQPRGRNTGELFFGEGSRLTVL.

CDR3 nucleotide sequence: TGTGCCAGCAGCGGAAGCCCCAGGGAGCAGTACTTC. The encoded protein is CASSGSPREQYF. The chain has TRBV11-2 and TRBJ2-7; D is unclear. Trimming pared 5 bases from V and 7 bases from J, leaving 12 bases between. This CDR3 contains 12 residues. CDR1 is SGHAT and CDR2 is FQNNGV in the germline V gene.

The chain recombines TRBV20-1 with TRBJ1-4, with D uncertain. Trimming took off 8 bases at V and 6 bases at J, with 10 bases between the two ends. This CDR3 is built from 11 residues. The germline gives CDR1 DFQATT, CDR2 SNEGSKA (reference sequence). CDR3 sequence (DNA): TGCAGTCCGAGTAGGGATGAAAAACTGTTTTTT. Protein sequence: CSPSRDEKLFF.